This TCR beta chain appears in the sequencing data of a study of blood T cell repertoires in COVID-19. As processed by the authors: Amplified reference gene primers provided the basis for estimating nucleated cell counts. Profiling relied on immunoSEQ multiplex PCR, and the TCRdb table lists in-frame clones only, not all of them. The V and J calls and the clone size are those of that table, but D and trimming were determined from the DNA. The table lists around 150,000 clones, about four fifths of them singletons. Followed longitudinally, the Seattle patients had been enrolled during active infection. Germline V CDR1 and CDR2: MDHEN, SYDVKM. The CDR3 runs to 13 residues. The ends were cut back, 6 bases at V and 2 bases at J, with 10 bases in the middle.

The sequencing sample was made of peripheral blood. The J gene is TRBJ1-2, the V gene TRBV28, with D perhaps TRBD1 (6 bases). This sequence originates from a man in his thirties or forties with COVID-19, enrolled during active disease. The CDR3 loop reads CASRWGTNYGYTF. The CDR3 nucleotides are TGTGCCAGCAGATGGGGGACAAACTATGGCTACACCTTC.